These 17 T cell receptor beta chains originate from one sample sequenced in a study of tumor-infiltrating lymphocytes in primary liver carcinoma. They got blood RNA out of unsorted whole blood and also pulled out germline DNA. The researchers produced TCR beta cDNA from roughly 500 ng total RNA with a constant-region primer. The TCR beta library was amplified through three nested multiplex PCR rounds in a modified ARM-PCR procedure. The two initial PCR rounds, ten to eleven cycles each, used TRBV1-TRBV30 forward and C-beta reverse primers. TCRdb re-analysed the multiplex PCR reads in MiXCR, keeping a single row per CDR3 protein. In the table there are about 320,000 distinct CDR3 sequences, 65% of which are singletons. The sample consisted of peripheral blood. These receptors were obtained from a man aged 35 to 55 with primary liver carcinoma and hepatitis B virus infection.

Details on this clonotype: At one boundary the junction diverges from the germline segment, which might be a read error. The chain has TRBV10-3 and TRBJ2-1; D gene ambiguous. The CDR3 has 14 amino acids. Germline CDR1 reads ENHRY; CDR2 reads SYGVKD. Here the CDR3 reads CAISESSSYNEQSF. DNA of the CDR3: TGTGCCATCAGTGAGAGTAGTTCCTACAATGAGCAGTCCTTC.

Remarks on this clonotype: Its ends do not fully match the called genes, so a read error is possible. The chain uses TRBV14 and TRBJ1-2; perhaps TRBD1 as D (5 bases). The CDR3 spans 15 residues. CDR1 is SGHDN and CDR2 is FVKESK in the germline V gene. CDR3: CANSQGSGRLSGYTF. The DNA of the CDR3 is TGTGCCAACAGCCAAGGGTCGGGGCGTCTAAGTGGCTACACCTTC.

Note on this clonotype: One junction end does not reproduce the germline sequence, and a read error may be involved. The DNA for the CDR3 is TGTGCCAGCAGTTTTTACCGGGGGCCCGGGGCCAACGTCCCGACTTTC. Protein sequence: CASSFYRGPGANVPTF. The rearrangement joins TRBV12-3 or TRBV12-4 to TRBJ2-6, with D possibly called TRBD1 or TRBD2 (6 bases each). The CDR3 runs 16 residues.

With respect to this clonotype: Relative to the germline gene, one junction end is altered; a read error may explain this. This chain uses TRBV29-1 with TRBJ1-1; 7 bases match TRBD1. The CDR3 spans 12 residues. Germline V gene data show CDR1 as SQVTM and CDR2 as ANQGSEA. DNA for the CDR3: TGCAGCGTAGGGGGCGGGGGCACTGGAGCTTTCTTT. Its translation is CSVGGGGTGAFF.

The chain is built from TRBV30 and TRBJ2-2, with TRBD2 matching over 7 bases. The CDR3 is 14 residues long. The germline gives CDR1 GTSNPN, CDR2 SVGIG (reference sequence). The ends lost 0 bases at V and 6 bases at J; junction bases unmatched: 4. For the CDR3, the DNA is TGTGCCTGGAGTGTAGTGCGGGAGTCCGGGGAGCTGTTTTTT. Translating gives CAWSVVRESGELFF. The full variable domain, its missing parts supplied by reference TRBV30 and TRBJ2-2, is SQTIHQWPATLVQPVGSPLSLECTVEGTSNPNLYWYRQAAGRGLQLLFYSVGIGQISSEVPQNLSASRPQDRQFILSSKKLLLSDSGFYLCAWSVVRESGELFFGEGSRLTVL.

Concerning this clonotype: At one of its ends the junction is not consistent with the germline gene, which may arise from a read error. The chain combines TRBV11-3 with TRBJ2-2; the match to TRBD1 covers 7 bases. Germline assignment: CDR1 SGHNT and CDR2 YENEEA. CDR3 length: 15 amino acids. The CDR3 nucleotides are TGTGCCAGCAGCTCCACGACAGGGTTTGACGGGGAGCTGTTCTTT. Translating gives CASSSTTGFDGELFF.

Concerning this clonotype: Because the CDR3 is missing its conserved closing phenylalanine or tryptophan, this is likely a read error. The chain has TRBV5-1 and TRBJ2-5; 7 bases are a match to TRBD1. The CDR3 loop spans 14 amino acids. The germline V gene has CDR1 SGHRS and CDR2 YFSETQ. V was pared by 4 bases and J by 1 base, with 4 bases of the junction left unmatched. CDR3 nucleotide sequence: TGCGCCAGCAGCCCCGGACAGGCCCAAGAGACCCAGTACTTA. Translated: CASSPGQAQETQYL.

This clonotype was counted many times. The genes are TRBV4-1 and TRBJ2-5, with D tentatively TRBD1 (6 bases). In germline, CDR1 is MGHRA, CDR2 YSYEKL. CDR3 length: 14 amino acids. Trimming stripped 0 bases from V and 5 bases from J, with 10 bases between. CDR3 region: CASSQEQGRETQYF. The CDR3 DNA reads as TGCGCCAGCAGCCAAGAGCAGGGGCGGGAGACCCAGTACTTC.

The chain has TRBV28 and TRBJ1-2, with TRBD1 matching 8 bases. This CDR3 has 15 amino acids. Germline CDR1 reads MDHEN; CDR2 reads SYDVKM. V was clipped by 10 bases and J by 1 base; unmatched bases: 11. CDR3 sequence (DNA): TGTGCCAACCATCCCACTACAGGGGGTAACTATGGCTACACCTTC. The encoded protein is CANHPTTGGNYGYTF.

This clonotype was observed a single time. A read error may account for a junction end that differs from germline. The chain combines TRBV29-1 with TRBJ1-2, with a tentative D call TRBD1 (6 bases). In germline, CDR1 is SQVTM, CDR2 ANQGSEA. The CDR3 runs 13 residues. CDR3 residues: CGVALTRGYGYTF. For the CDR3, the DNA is TGCGGCGTAGCGCTTACGAGGGGGTATGGCTACACCTTC.

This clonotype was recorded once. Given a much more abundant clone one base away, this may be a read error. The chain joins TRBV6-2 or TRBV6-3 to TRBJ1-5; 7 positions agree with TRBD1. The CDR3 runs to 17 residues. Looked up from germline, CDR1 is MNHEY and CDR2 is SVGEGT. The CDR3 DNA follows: TGTGCCAACAGTAGTCGGCACGGGACAGTGACGAATCAGCCCCAGCATTTT. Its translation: CANSSRHGTVTNQPQHF.

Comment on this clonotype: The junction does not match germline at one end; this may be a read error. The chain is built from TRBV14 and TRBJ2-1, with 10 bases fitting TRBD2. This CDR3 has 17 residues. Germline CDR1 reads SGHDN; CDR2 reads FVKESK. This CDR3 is CANSQLAGLSSYNEQFF. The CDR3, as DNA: TGTGCCAACAGCCAACTAGCGGGGCTAAGCTCCTACAATGAGCAGTTCTTC. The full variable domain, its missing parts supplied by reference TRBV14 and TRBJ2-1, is EAGVTQFPSHSVIEKGQTVTLRCDPISGHDNLYWYRRVMGKEIKFLLHFVKESKQDESGMPNNRFLAERTGGTYSTLKVQPAELEDSGVYFCANSQLAGLSSYNEQFFGPGTRLTVL.

The CDR3 loop is CVGSQDQGTGYTF. CDR3 bases: TGTGTCGGCAGCCAAGATCAGGGGACTGGCTACACCTTC. This chain joins TRBV4-2 and TRBJ1-2; possibly TRBD1 for D (6 bases). Germline CDR1 is LGHNA and CDR2 is YNFKEQ. The CDR3 length is 13 residues.

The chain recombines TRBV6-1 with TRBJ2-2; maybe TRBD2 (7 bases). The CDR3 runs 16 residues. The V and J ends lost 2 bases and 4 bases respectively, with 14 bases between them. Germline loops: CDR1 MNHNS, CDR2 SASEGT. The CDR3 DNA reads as TGTGCCAGCAGTGAACAGGGGACGGGGGGCACCGGGGAGCTGTTTTTT. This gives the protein CASSEQGTGGTGELFF.

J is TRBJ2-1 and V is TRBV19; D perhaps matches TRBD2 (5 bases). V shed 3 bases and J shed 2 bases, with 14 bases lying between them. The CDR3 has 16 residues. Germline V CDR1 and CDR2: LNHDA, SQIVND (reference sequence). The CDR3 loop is CASSIGLAATYNEQFF. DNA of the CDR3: TGTGCCAGTAGTATTGGGCTAGCTGCCACCTACAATGAGCAGTTCTTC.

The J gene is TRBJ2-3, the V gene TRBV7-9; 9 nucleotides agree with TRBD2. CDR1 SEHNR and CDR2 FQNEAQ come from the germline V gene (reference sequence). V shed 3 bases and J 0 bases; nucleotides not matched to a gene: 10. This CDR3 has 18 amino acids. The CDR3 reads CASSFLTSGYDSTDTQYF. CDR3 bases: TGTGCCAGCAGCTTCCTCACTAGCGGGTACGATAGCACAGATACGCAGTATTTT.

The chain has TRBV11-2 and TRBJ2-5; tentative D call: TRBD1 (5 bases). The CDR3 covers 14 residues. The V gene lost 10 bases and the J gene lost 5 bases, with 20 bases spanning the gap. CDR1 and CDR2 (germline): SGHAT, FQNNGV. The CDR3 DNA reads TGTGCCAACGGCCCAAACCAGGGTTTTGAGACCCAGTACTTC. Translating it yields CANGPNQGFETQYF.